This TCR beta chain was recorded in a study of shared clonotypes between healthy human individuals. Original methodology: ImmunoSEQ output held junction-only sequences without quality scores, so filtering differed. The protocol was immunoSEQ multiplex PCR, while the TCRdb copy is restricted to in-frame clones and leaves out a portion. V and J calls and clone size are given by that table; D and trimming were obtained from the DNA. Among 400,000 to 550,000 clones listed, around 80% were seen once. V shed 5 bases, J shed 4 bases, and the junction held 10 bases outside the gene matches. CDR1 and CDR2 from the germline V gene are SGHTA and FQGNSA. The CDR3 has 15 amino acids.

This sequence joins TRBV7-2 and TRBJ2-7; 8 bases are a match to TRBD1. This TCR was sampled from a woman aged 40 to 55 in good health. Some clones in this sample may be carry-over from other donors' samples. Sequences were obtained from PBMCs. CDR3 sequence: CASSLISGQGYEQYF. CDR3 nucleotide sequence: TGTGCCAGCAGCCTTATAAGTGGACAGGGTTACGAGCAGTACTTC.